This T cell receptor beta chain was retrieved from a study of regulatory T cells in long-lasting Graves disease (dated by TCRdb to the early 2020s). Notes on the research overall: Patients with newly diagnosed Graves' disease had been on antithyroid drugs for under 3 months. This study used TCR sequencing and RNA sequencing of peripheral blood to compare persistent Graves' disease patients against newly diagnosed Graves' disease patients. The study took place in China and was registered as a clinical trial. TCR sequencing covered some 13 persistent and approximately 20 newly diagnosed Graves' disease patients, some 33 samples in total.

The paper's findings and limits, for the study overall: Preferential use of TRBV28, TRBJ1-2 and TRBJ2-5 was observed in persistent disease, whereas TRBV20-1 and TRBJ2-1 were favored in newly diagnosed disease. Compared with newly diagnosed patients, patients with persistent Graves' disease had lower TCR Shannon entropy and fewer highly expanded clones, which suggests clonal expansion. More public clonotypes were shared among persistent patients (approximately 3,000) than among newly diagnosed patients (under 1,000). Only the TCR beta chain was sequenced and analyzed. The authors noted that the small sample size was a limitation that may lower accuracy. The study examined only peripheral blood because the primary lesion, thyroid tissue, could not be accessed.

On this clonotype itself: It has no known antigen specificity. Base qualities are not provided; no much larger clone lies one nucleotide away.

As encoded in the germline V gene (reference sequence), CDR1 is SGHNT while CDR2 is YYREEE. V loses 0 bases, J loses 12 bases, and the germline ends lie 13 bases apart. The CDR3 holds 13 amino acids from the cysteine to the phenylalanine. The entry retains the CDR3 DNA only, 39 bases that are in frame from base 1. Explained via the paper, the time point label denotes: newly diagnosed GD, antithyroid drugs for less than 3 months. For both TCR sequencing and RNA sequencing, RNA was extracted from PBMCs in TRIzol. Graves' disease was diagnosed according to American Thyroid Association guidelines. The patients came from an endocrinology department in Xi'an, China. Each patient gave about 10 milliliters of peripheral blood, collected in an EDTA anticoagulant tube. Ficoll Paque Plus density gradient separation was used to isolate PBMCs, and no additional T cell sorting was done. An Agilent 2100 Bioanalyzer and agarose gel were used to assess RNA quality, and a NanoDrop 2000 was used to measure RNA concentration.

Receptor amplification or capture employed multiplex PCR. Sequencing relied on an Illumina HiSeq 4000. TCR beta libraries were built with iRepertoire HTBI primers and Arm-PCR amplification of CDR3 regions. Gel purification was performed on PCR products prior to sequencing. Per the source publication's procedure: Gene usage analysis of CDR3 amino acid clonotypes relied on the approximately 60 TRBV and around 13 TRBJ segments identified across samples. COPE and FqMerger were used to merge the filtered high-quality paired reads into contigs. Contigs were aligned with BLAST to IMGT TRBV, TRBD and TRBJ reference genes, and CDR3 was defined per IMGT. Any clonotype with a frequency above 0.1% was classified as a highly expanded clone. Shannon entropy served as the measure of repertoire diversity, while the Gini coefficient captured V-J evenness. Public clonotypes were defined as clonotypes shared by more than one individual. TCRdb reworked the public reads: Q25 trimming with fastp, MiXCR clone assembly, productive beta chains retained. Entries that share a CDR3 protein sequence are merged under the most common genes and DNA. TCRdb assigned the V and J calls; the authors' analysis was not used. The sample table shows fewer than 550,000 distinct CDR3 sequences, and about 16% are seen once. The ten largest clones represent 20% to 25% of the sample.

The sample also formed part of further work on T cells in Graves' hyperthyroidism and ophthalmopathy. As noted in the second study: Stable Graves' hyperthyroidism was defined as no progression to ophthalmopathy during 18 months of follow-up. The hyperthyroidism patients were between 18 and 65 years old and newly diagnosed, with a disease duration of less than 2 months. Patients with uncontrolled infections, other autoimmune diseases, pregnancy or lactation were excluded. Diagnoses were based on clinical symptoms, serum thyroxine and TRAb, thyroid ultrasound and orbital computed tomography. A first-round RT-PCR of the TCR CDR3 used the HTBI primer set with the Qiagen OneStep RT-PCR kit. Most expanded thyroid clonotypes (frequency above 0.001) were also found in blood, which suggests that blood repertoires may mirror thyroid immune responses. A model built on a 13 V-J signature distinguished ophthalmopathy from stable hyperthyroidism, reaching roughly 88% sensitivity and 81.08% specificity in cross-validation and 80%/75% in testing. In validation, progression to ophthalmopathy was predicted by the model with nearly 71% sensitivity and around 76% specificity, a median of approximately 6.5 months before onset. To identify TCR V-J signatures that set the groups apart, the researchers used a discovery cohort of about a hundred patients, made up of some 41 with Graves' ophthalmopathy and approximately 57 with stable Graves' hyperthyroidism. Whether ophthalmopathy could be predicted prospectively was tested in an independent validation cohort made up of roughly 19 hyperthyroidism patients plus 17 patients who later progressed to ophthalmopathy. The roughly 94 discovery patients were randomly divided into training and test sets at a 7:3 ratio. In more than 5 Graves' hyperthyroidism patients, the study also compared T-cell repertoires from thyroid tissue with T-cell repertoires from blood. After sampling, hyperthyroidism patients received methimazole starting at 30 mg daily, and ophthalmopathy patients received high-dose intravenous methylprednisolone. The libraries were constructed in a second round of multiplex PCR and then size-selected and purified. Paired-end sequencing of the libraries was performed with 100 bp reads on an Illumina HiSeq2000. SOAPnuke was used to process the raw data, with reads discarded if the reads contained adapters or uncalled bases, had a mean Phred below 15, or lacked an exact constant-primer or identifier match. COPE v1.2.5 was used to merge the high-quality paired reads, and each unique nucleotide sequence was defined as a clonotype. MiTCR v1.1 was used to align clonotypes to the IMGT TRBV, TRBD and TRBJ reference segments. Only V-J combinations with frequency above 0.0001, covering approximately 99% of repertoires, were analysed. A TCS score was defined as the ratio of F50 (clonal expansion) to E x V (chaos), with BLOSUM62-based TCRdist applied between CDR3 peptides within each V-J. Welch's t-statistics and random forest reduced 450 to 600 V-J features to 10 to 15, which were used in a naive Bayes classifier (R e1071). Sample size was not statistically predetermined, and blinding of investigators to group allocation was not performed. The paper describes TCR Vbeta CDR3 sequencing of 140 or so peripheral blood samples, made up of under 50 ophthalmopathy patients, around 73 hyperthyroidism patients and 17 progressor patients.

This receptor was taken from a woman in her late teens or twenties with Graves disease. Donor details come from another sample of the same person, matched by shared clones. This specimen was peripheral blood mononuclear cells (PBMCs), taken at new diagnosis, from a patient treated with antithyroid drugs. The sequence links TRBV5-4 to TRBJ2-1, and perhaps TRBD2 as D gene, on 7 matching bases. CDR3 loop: CASSLVEGGVQFF. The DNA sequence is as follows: TGTGCCAGCAGCTTGGTTGAGGGGGGGGTGCAGTTCTTC. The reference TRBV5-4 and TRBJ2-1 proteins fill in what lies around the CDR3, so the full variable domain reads ETGVTQSPTHLIKTRGQQVTLRCSSQSGHNTVSWYQQALGQGPQFIFQYYREEENGRGNFPPRFSGLQFPNYSSELNVNALELDDSALYLCASSLVEGGVQFFGPGTRLTVL.